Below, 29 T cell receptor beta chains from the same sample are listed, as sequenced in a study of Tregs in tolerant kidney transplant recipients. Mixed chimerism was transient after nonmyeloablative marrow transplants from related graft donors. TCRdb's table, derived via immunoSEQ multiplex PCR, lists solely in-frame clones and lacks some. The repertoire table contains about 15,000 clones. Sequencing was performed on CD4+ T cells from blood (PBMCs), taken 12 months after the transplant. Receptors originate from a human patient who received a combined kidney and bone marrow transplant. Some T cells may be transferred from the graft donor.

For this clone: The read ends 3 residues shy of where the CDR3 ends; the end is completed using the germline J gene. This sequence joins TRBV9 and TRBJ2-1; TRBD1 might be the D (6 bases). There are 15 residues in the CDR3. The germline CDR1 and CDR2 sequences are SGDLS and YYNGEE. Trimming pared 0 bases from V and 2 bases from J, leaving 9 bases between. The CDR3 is CASSVGQGTYNEQFF. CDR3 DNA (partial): TGTGCCAGCAGCGTAGGGCAGGGGACCTACAATGAG.

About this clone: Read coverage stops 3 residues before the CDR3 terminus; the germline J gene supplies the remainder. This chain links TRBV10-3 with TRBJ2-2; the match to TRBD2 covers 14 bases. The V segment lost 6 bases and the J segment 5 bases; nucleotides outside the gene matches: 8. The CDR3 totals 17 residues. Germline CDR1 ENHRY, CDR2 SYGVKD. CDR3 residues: CAISAGLAGDGTGELFF. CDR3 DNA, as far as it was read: TGTGCCATCAGCGCGGGACTAGCGGGAGACGGAACCGGGGAG.

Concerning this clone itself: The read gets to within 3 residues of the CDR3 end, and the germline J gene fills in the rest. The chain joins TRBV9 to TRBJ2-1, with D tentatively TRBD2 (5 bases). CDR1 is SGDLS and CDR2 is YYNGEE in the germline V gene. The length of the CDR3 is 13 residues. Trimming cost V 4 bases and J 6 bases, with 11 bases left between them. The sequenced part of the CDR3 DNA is TGTGCCAGCAGCTTACTAGATCGCAATGAG. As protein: CASSLLDRNE. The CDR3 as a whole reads CASSLLDRNEQFF.

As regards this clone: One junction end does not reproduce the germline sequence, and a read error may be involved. The DNA read from the CDR3 is TGCGCCAGCAGCTTGGGAGGGCTGAACACTGGA. Translating it yields CASSLGGLNTG. In full, the CDR3 reads CASSLGGLNTGAFF. The V and J genes are TRBV5-1 and TRBJ1-1; no firm D call. The read terminates 3 residues before the CDR3 end, so the remaining end is supplied by the germline J gene. CDR1 is SGHRS and CDR2 is YFSETQ in the germline V gene. The CDR3 has 14 residues. The variable domain in full, with the rest retrieved from reference TRBV5-1 and TRBJ1-1, is KAGVTQTPRYLIKTRGQQVTLSCSPISGHRSVSWYQQTPGQGLQFLFEYFSETQRNKGNFPGRFSGRQFSNSRSEMNVSTLELGDSALYLCASSLGGLNTGAFFGQGTRLTVV.

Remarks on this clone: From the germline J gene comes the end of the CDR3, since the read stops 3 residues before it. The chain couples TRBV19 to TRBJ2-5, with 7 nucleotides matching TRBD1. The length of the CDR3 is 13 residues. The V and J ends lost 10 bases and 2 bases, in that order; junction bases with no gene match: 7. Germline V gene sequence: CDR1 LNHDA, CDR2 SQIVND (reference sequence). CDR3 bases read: TGTGCCATCCAAAGACAGGGACAAGAGACC. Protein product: CAIQRQGQET. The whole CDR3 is CAIQRQGQETQYF.

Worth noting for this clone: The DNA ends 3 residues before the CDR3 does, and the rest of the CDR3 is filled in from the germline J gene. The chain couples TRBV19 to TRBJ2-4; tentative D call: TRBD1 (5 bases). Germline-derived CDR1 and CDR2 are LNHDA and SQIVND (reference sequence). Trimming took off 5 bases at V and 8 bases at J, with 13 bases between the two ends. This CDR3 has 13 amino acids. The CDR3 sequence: CASSEQGSDIQYF. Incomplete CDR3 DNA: TGTGCCAGTAGTGAGCAGGGTTCCGACATT.

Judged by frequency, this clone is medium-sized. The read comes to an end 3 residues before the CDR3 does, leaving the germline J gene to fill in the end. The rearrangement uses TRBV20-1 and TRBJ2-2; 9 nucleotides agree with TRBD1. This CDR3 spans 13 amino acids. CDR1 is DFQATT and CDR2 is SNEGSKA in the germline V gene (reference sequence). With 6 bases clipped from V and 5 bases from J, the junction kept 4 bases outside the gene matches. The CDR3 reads CSARDRVTGELFF. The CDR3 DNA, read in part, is TGCAGTGCAAGGGACAGGGTAACCGGGGAG.

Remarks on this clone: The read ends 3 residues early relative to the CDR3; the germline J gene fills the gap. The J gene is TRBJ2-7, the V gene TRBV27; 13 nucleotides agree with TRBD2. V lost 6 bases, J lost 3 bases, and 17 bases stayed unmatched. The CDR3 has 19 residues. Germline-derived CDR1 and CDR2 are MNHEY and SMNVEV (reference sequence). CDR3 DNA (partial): TGTGCCAGCAGAACCGGGACTAGCGGGATAGGGGGGCCACTCTACGAG. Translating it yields CASRTGTSGIGGPLYE. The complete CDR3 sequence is CASRTGTSGIGGPLYEQYF.

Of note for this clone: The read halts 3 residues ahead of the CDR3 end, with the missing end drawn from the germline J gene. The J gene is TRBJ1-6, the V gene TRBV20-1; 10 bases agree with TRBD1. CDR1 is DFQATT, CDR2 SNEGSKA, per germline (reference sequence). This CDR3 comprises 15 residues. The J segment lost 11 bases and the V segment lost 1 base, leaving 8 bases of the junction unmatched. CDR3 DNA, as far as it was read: TGCAGTGCTAGAGGGGGGGGACAGGGGTTTGCACCC. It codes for CSARGGGQGFAP. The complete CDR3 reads CSARGGGQGFAPLHF.

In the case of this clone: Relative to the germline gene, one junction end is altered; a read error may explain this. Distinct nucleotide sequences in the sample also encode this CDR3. The CDR3: CASSPGLSTGELFF. Incomplete CDR3 DNA: TGTGCTAGCAGCCCGGGACTATCCACTGGGGAG. The genes are TRBV7-7 and TRBJ2-2; 7 nucleotides agree with TRBD2. The CDR3 end is not reached by the read, which stops 3 residues before it; the germline J gene fills it in. CDR3 length equals 14 residues. Per germline, CDR1 SSHAT and CDR2 FNYEAQ (reference sequence).

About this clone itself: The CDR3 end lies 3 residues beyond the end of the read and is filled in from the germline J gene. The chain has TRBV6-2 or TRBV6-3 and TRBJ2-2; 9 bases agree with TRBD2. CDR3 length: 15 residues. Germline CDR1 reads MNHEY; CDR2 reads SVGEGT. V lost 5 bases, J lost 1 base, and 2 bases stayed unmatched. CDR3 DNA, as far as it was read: TGTGCCAGCAGTCCTAGCGGGATGAACACCGGGGAG. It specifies CASSPSGMNTGE. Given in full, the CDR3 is CASSPSGMNTGELFF.

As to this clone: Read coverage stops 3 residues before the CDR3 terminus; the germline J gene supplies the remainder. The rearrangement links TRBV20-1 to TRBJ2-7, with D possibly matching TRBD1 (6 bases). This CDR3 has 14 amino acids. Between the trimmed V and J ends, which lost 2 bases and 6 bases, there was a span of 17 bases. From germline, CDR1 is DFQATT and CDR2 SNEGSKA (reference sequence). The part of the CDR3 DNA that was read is TGCAGTGCTAGATTAACAGGGACGGCGGTCGAG. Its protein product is CSARLTGTAVE. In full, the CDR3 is CSARLTGTAVEQYF.

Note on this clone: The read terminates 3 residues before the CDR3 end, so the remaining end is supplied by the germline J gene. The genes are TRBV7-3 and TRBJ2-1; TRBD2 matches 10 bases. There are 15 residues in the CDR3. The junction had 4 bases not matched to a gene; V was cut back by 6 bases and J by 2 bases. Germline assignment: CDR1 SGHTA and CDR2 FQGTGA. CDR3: CASRETSGTYNEQFF. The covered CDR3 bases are TGTGCCAGCAGGGAAACTAGCGGGACCTACAATGAG.

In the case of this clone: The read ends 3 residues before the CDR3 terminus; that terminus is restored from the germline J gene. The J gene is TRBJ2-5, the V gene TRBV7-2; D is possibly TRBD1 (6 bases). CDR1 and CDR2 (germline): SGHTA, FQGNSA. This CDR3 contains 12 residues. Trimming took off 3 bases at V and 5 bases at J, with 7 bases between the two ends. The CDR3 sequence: CASSFTGETQYF. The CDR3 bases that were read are TGTGCCAGCAGCTTCACAGGGGAGACC.

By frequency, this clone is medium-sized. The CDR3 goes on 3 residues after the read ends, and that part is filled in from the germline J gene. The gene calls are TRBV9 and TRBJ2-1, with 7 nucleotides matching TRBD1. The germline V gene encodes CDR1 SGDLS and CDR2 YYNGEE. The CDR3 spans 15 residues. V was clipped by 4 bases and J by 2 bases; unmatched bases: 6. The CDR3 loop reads CASSFRDRPYNEQFF. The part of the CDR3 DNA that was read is TGTGCCAGCAGCTTTCGGGACAGACCCTACAATGAG.

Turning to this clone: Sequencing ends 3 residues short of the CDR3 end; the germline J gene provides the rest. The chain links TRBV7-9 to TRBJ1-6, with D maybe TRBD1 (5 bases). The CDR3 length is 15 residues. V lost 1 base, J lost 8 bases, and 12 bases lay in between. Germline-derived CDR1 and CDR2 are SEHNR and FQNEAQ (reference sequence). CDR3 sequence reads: CASSLEAGSYSPLHF. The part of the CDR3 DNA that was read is TGTGCCAGCAGCTTAGAAGCAGGGAGCTATTCACCC.

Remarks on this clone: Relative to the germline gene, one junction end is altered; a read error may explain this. The CDR3: CASSWGQAYYEQFF. CDR3 DNA (partial): TGTGCCAGCAGCTGGGGACAGGCCTACTATGAG. The chain joins TRBV5-6 to TRBJ2-1, with 8 bases aligning to TRBD1. The CDR3 extends 3 residues past the end of the read, so its final part is completed from the germline J gene. The CDR3 sequence is 14 residues long. Germline values: CDR1 SGHDT, CDR2 YYEEEE.

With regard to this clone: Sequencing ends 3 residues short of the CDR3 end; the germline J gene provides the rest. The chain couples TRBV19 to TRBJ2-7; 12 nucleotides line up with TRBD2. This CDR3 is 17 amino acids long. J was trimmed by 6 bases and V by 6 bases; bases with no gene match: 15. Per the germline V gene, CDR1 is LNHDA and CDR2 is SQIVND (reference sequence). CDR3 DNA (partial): TGTGCCAGTAGGAGCAGGGAAGGAACTAGCGGGAGGTCCGAG. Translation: CASRSREGTSGRSE. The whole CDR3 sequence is CASRSREGTSGRSEQYF.

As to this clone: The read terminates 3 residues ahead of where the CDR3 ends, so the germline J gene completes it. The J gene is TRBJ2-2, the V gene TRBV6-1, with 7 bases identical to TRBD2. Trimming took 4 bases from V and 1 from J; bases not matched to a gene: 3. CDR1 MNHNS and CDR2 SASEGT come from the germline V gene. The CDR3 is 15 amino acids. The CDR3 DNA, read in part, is TGTGCCAGCAGTGTCGCTAGCGGGAACACCGGGGAG. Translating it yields CASSVASGNTGE. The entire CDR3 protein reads CASSVASGNTGELFF.

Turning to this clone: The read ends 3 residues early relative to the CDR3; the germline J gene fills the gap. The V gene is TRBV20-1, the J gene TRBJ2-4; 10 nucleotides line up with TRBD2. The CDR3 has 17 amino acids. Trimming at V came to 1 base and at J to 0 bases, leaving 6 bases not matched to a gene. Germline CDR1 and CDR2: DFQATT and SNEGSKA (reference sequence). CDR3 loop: CSARVPGLAVAKNIQYF. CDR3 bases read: TGCAGTGCTAGAGTCCCCGGACTAGCGGTAGCCAAAAACATT.

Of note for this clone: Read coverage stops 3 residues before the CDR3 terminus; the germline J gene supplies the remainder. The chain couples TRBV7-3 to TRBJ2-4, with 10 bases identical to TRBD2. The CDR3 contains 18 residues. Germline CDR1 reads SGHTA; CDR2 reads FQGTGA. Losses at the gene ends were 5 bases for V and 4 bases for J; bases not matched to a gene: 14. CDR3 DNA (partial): TGTGCCAGCAGCCCGGGGACTAGCGAAGGCAAGGGGAAAAACATT. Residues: CASSPGTSEGKGKNI. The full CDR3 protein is CASSPGTSEGKGKNIQYF.

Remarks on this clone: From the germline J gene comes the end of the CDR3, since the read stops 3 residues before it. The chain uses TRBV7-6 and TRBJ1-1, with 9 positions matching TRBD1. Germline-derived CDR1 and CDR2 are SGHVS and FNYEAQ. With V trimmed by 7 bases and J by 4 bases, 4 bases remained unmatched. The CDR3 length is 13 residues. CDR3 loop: CASTTDRGTEAFF. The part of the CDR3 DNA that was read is TGTGCCAGCACCACGGACAGGGGCACTGAA.

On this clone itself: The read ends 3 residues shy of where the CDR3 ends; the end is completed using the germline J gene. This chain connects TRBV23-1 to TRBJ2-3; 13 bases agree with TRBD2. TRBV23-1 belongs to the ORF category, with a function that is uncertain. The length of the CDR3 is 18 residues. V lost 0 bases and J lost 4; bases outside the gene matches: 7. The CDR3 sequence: CASSQSRTSGSWPDTQYF. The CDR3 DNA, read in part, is TGCGCCAGCAGTCAATCGAGGACTAGCGGGAGTTGGCCAGATACG.

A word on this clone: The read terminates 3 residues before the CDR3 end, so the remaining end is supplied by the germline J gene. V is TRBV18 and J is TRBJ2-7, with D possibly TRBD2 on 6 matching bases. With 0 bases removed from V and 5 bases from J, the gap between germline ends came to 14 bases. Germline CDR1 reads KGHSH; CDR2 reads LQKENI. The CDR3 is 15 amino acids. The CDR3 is CASSPPSGVRNEQYF. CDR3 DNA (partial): TGTGCCAGCTCACCACCTTCGGGGGTGAGGAACGAG.

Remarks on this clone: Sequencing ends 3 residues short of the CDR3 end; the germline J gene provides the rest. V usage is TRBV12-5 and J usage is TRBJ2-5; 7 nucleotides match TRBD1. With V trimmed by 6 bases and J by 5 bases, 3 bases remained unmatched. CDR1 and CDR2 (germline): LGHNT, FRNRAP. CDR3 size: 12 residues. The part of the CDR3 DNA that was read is TGTGCTAGTGGGACAGGGTACGAGACC. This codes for CASGTGYET. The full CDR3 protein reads CASGTGYETQYF.

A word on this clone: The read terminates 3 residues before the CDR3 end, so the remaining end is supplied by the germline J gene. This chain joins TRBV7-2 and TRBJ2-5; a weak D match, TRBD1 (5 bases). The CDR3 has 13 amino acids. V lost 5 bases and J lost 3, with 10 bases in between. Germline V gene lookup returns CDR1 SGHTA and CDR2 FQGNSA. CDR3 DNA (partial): TGTGCCAGCAGCCAAGGACAAGAAGAGACC. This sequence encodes CASSQGQEET. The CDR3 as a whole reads CASSQGQEETQYF. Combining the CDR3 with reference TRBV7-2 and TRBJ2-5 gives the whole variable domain GAGVSQSPSNKVTEKGKDVELRCDPISGHTALYWYRQSLGQGLEFLIYFQGNSAPDKSGLPSDRFSAERTGGSVSTLTIQRTQQEDSAVYLCASSQGQEETQYFGPGTRLLVL.

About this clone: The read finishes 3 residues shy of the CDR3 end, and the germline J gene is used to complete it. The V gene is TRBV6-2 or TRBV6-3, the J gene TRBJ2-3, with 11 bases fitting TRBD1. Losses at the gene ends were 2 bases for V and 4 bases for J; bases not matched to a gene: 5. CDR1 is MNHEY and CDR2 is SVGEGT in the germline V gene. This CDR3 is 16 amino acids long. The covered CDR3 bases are TGTGCCAGCAGTTACGCAAGGGGACAGGGGGCAGATACG. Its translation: CASSYARGQGADT. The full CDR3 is CASSYARGQGADTQYF.

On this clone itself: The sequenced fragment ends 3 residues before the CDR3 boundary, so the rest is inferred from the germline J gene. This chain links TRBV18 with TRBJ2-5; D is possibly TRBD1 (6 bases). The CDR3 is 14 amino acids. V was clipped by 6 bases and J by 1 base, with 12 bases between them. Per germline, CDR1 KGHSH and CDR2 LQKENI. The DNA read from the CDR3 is TGTGCCAGCTCTATACGGACAGTCCAAGAGACC. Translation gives CASSIRTVQET. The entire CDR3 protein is CASSIRTVQETQYF.

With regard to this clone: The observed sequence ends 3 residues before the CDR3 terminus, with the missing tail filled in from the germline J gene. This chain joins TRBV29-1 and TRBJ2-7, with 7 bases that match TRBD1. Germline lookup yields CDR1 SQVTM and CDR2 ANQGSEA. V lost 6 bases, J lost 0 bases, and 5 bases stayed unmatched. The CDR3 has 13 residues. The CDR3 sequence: CSVQGRYSYEQYF. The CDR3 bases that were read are TGCAGCGTACAGGGGCGGTACTCCTACGAG.